This T cell receptor beta chain was observed in a study of siplizumab effects on memory and regulatory T cells. Study results and limitations: Researchers could map only a minor fraction of alloreactive clones to unstimulated subsets.

CDR1 and CDR2 (germline): SQVTM, ANQGSEA. This CDR3 spans 12 amino acids. J was trimmed by 2 bases and V by 7 bases; bases with no gene match: 4. The protocol was immunoSEQ multiplex PCR, while the TCRdb copy is restricted to in-frame clones and leaves out a portion. The sample has just under 85,000 clones, roughly 89% seen once. Note on this clone: Its antigen is undetermined.

The sequence was collected from a human donor in good health. The sequenced sample consisted of Tregs sorted from blood. The V and J genes are TRBV29-1 and TRBJ2-7; 8 nucleotides line up with TRBD1. The CDR3 DNA sequence: TGCAGCGCCTGGACAGGGCCCTACGAGCAGTACTTC. Translating gives CSAWTGPYEQYF.